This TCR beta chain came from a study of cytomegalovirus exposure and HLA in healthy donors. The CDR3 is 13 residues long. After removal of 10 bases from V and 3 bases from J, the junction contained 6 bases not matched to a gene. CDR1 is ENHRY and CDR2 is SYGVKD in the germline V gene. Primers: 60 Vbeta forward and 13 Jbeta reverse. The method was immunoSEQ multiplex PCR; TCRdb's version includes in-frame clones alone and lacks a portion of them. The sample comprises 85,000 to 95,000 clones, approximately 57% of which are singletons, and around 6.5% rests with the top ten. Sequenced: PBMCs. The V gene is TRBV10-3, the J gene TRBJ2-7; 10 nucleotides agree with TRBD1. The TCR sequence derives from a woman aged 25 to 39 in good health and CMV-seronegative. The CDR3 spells CASRGQGVYEQYF. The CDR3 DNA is TGTGCCAGCCGCGGACAGGGGGTCTACGAGCAGTACTTC.